The 20 T cell receptor beta chains in this list originate from one sample, sequenced in a study of shared clonotypes between healthy human individuals. Terminally differentiated effector memory CD45RA+ cells were excluded from the naive CD8 cells, which were CD45RO-negative and positively selected for CCR7. Profiling relied on immunoSEQ multiplex PCR, and the TCRdb table lists in-frame clones only, not all of them. The sample includes fewer than 850,000 clones, just over 95% seen only once; the top ten take about 0.22%. Material: naive CD8+ T cells sorted from blood. These receptors originate from a man aged 25 to 40 in good health.

This clone was recorded only once. CDR3 loop: CASSGISGNTIYF. The CDR3 DNA sequence: TGTGCCAGCAGCGGCATCTCTGGAAACACCATATATTTT. The rearrangement joins TRBV2 to TRBJ1-3; D remains ambiguous. Germline V gives CDR1 SNHLY, CDR2 FYNNEI. The CDR3 loop spans 13 amino acids. V dropped 6 bases and J dropped 0 bases, with 6 bases sitting between them.

The chain uses TRBV9 and TRBJ1-4; 9 bases agree with TRBD1. CDR1 and CDR2 (germline): SGDLS, YYNGEE. The CDR3 is 15 residues long. The V and J ends lost 0 bases and 4 bases, in that order; junction bases with no gene match: 1. CDR3 amino acids: CASSVGGQGNEKLFF. In DNA, the CDR3 is TGTGCCAGCAGCGTAGGGGGACAGGGTAATGAAAAACTGTTTTTT.

The gene calls are TRBV2 and TRBJ2-1, with D unresolved. The CDR3 runs to 14 residues. Trimming stripped 6 bases from V and 1 base from J, with 10 bases between. Per the germline V gene, CDR1 is SNHLY and CDR2 is FYNNEI. CDR3 sequence (DNA): TGTGCCAGCAGGACATGGGGTTCCTACAATGAGCAGTTCTTC. This translates into CASRTWGSYNEQFF.

CDR3 sequence reads: CASSHGQGDYEQYF. Written as DNA, the CDR3 is TGTGCCAGCAGCCACGGACAGGGGGACTACGAGCAGTACTTC. The gene calls are TRBV11-2 and TRBJ2-7; 10 bases map to TRBD1. The germline gives CDR1 SGHAT, CDR2 FQNNGV. J gave up 3 bases and V 5 bases, and 4 bases lay outside the gene matches. The CDR3 is 14 amino acids.

J is TRBJ1-3 and V is TRBV18; no definite D call. Trimming pared 3 bases from V and 1 base from J, leaving 7 bases between. The germline V gene encodes CDR1 KGHSH and CDR2 LQKENI. The CDR3 is 14 amino acids. CDR3 region: CASSPPGSGNTIYF. DNA of the CDR3: TGTGCCAGCTCACCTCCGGGGTCTGGAAACACCATATATTTT.

In nucleotides, the CDR3 is TGTGCCTGGAGTGTATATGGGAACACTGAAGCTTTCTTT. Its protein product is CAWSVYGNTEAFF. The gene calls are TRBV30 and TRBJ1-1, with no clear D. The V end lost 0 bases, the J end lost 1 base, and 6 bases lay between the germline ends. The CDR3 runs 13 residues. Germline loops: CDR1 GTSNPN, CDR2 SVGIG (reference sequence).

In this sample, this clone turned up once. This rearrangement joins TRBV27 to TRBJ1-1; the D gene is possibly TRBD1 (5 bases). The V and J ends lost 7 bases and 0 bases respectively, with 15 bases between them. This CDR3 region has 15 residues. Germline V gene lookup returns CDR1 MNHEY and CDR2 SMNVEV (reference sequence). The DNA for the CDR3 is TGTGCCAGCACCCCCACCCCAGGGATGAACACTGAAGCTTTCTTT. Residues: CASTPTPGMNTEAFF.

This clone appeared once. This sequence joins TRBV6-7 and TRBJ2-3, with 8 bases identical to TRBD2. TRBV6-7 is designated an ORF whose function remains uncertain. Unmatched junction bases numbered 15, after V lost 7 bases and J lost 0 bases. The CDR3 covers 18 residues. Here the CDR3 reads CASKNRDTSSGSTDTQYF. As DNA, the CDR3 is TGTGCCAGCAAAAACAGGGACACTTCTAGCGGGAGCACAGATACGCAGTATTTT.

This chain links TRBV5-1 with TRBJ2-1; 8 bases agree with TRBD1. J was trimmed by 3 bases and V by 8 bases; bases with no gene match: 10. This CDR3 comprises 15 residues. Germline CDR1 is SGHRS and CDR2 is YFSETQ. Here the CDR3 DNA reads TGCGCCAGTTCCTCAACAGGGGGAAACTACAATGAGCAGTTCTTC. This translates into CASSSTGGNYNEQFF.

The gene calls are TRBV7-8 and TRBJ2-7, with D unresolved. V was shortened by 5 bases and J by 0 bases, with 14 bases between the two germline ends. This CDR3 has 15 residues. The germline V gene has CDR1 SGHVS and CDR2 FQNEAQ. The CDR3 spells CASSLEVSSSYEQYF. CDR3 coding DNA: TGTGCCAGCAGCCTCGAGGTCTCAAGCTCCTACGAGCAGTACTTC.

This clone appeared a single time. The chain combines TRBV5-1 with TRBJ1-1, with TRBD1 matching over 9 bases. Germline loops: CDR1 SGHRS, CDR2 YFSETQ. The CDR3 totals 17 residues. The V segment lost 0 bases and the J segment 0 bases; nucleotides outside the gene matches: 6. The CDR3 sequence is CASSLEGQGIVNTEAFF. DNA for the CDR3: TGCGCCAGCAGCTTGGAGGGACAGGGAATAGTGAACACTGAAGCTTTCTTT.

The chain is built from TRBV4-1 and TRBJ2-5; maybe TRBD2 (6 bases). V lost 4 bases, J lost 5 bases, and 20 bases lay in between. Germline CDR1 MGHRA, CDR2 YSYEKL. The CDR3 runs to 16 residues. The CDR3 sequence: CASSLGFRRDGETQYF. Written as DNA, the CDR3 is TGCGCCAGCAGCCTGGGGTTTCGGCGGGACGGTGAGACCCAGTACTTC.

The chain recombines TRBV4-1 with TRBJ2-7, with TRBD1 matching over 7 bases. The CDR3 totals 13 residues. After removal of 5 bases from V and 3 bases from J, the junction contained 4 bases not matched to a gene. CDR1 and CDR2 from the germline V gene are MGHRA and YSYEKL. CDR3 nucleotides: TGCGCCAGCAGCAAAAACAGGGGCTACGAGCAGTACTTC. This gives the protein CASSKNRGYEQYF.

The chain is built from TRBV11-2 and TRBJ1-4, with D unclear. The V end was cut by 2 bases, the J end by 5 bases, with 9 bases between. Per germline, CDR1 SGHAT and CDR2 FQNNGV. The length of the CDR3 is 14 residues. The CDR3 region is CASSLPGWNEKLFF. The CDR3, as DNA: TGTGCCAGCAGCTTACCAGGATGGAATGAAAAACTGTTTTTT.

Remarks on this clone: A junction boundary mismatches the germline segment, possibly from a read error. This chain uses TRBV11-2 with TRBJ2-7, with 7 bases that match TRBD1. Germline V lookup: CDR1 SGHAT, CDR2 FQNNGV. CDR3 size: 14 residues. CDR3 bases: TGTGCCAGCAGCTTAGAAATGGGACAGAGGGACGTGAGCTTC. Translation gives CASSLEMGQRDVSF. Full variable domain (outside the CDR3, taken from reference TRBV11-2 and TRBJ2-7): EAGVAQSPRYKIIEKRQSVAFWCNPISGHATLYWYQQILGQGPKLLIQFQNNGVVDDSQLPKDRFSAERLKGVDSTLKIQPAKLEDSAVYLCASSLEMGQRDVSFGPGTRLTVT.

This chain uses TRBV4-3 with TRBJ2-3, with D perhaps TRBD1 (5 bases). This CDR3 contains 16 residues. V was pared by 0 bases and J by 0 bases, with 10 bases between. CDR1 and CDR2 (germline): LGHNA, YSLEER. The CDR3 reads CASSQEWQGSTDTQYF. CDR3 in DNA: TGCGCCAGCAGCCAAGAGTGGCAGGGAAGCACAGATACGCAGTATTTT.

The gene calls are TRBV2 and TRBJ1-5; maybe TRBD1 (5 bases). Germline V gene sequence: CDR1 SNHLY, CDR2 FYNNEI. Trimming cost V 1 base and J 1 base, with 14 bases left between them. The CDR3 spans 17 residues. The CDR3 reads CASSEVQGKPSNQPQHF. In DNA form, the CDR3 reads TGTGCCAGCAGTGAAGTGCAGGGAAAGCCGAGCAATCAGCCCCAGCATTTT.

This clone came up a few times. The J gene is TRBJ2-3, the V gene TRBV27, with TRBD2 matching over 10 bases. Trimming took 6 bases from V and 1 from J; bases not matched to a gene: 1. This CDR3 has 14 residues. Germline CDR1 is MNHEY and CDR2 is SMNVEV (reference sequence). CDR3 sequence reads: CASSGTSGTDTQYF. The CDR3 DNA is TGTGCCAGCAGCGGGACTAGCGGCACAGATACGCAGTATTTT.

V gene TRBV29-1 combines with J gene TRBJ2-1; 14 nucleotides align to TRBD2. Germline values: CDR1 SQVTM, CDR2 ANQGSEA. The CDR3 runs 14 residues. The DNA for the CDR3 is TGCGGTGGGACGACTAGCGGGAGGGTTAATGAGCAGTTCTTC. Translated: CGGTTSGRVNEQFF.

The genes are TRBV4-3 and TRBJ1-1, with D possibly TRBD1 on 6 matching bases. This CDR3 is 15 amino acids long. V was shortened by 2 bases and J by 2 bases, with 12 bases between the two germline ends. CDR1 is LGHNA, CDR2 YSLEER, per germline. CDR3 sequence reads: CASSQSTGRNTEAFF. The CDR3 nucleotides read TGCGCCAGCAGCCAATCGACAGGACGAAACACTGAAGCTTTCTTT.